The following is a T cell receptor beta chain sequence with its context. As yet, its antigen is unknown. Germline loops: CDR1 KGHSH, CDR2 LQKENI. The CDR3 is made up of 14 amino acids. J gave up 4 bases and V 6 bases, and 5 bases lay outside the gene matches. These data originate in a study of cytomegalovirus exposure and HLA in healthy donors. TCRdb's copy holds only in-frame clones and misses some; the assay was immunoSEQ multiplex PCR. Here the sample spans about 56,000 clones, 89% being singletons. Study-wide points: Rarity characterized most TCR sequences, yet some public TCRs appeared in many donors.

V gene TRBV18 combines with J gene TRBJ2-2, with 7 bases fitting TRBD1. The source is a young woman in good health and CMV-seronegative. Sequences were obtained from PBMCs. This CDR3 is CASSPGQITGELFF. The CDR3 DNA is TGTGCCAGCTCCCCGGGACAGATCACCGGGGAGCTGTTTTTT.